This T cell receptor beta chain was recovered during a study of CD8+ T cells in alopecia areata. Study-wide background: Treatment of the treated patients consisted of oral tofacitinib, 5 to 10 mg twice daily. Patients took tofacitinib for 6 to 18 months, followed by 6 drug-free months.

This clone has a handful of counts. Isolated RNA was reverse transcribed into cDNA used as the sequencing template. TCRdb keeps only in-frame clones here, not all; method: immunoSEQ multiplex PCR. The profile shows 100,000 to 150,000 clones, about 49% of them singletons. Those with alopecia areata gave lesional scalp punch biopsies and peripheral blood. PBMCs provided sorted CD4+ and CD8+ T cells. The sample in question was CD8+ T cells sorted from blood, obtained at week 0. This receptor was taken from a human donor with alopecia areata.

CDR3 amino acids: CASSIEGGQPQHF. In nucleotides, the CDR3 is TGTGCCAGTAGTATAGAAGGTGGGCAGCCCCAGCATTTT. The chain links TRBV19 to TRBJ1-5; D call uncertain. Germline lookup yields CDR1 LNHDA and CDR2 SQIVND (reference sequence). V lost 0 bases and J lost 7, with 7 bases in between. The CDR3 spans 13 residues.